Following are 11 T cell receptor beta chains from one sample sequenced in a study of low-dose radiotherapy and immunotherapy resistance in tumors. Time point indicated: after trial treatment. As to treatment: LDRT plus nivolumab, ipilimumab, low-dose cyclophosphamide and aspirin (RACIN trial). Primers targeting TRAV and TRBV primed first-strand cDNA, covering alpha and beta chains. Using a constant-region primer together with a V-primer adapter, TCRs were subjected to roughly 18 PCR cycles of amplification. Each CDR3 protein gets one entry after TCRdb re-called the reads with MiXCR. This sample yields roughly 40,000 distinct CDR3 sequences, of which less than 30% are seen a single time; around 9.1% belongs to the top ten. Sequences were derived from PBMCs, sampled after low-dose radiotherapy plus immunotherapy. Receptor source: a male donor with prostate cancer.

The rearrangement links TRBV27 to TRBJ2-6; 11 bases match TRBD1. CDR3 size: 17 residues. After removal of 7 bases from V and 2 bases from J, the junction contained 7 bases not matched to a gene. From germline, CDR1 is MNHEY and CDR2 SMNVEV (reference sequence). The CDR3, as DNA: TGTGCCAGCAAACCGGGACAGGGGGAAACTGGGGCCAACGTCCTGACTTTC. Translation gives CASKPGQGETGANVLTF.

This clonotype was detected many times. The J gene is TRBJ2-7, the V gene TRBV10-2; 9 bases match TRBD1. The CDR3 runs to 14 residues. Germline V lookup: CDR1 WSHSY, CDR2 SAAADI. With 8 bases clipped from V and 3 bases from J, the junction kept 8 bases outside the gene matches. CDR3 in amino acids: CASGWTGADYEQYF. CDR3 sequence (DNA): TGCGCCAGCGGCTGGACAGGGGCAGACTACGAGCAGTACTTC.

This clonotype was seen at least ten times. This chain uses TRBV28 with TRBJ1-1, with D possibly matching TRBD1 (6 bases). This CDR3 has 13 amino acids. Trimming removed 6 bases at V and 8 bases at J, with 16 bases between. Germline CDR1 is MDHEN and CDR2 is SYDVKM. The CDR3 coding sequence is TGTGCCAGCAGGCCAGGACAGTCGAGAGAAGCTTTCTTT. Its protein is CASRPGQSREAFF.

This clonotype was recorded at least ten times. The chain couples TRBV6-6 to TRBJ1-1; the match to TRBD1 covers 7 bases. The length of the CDR3 is 14 residues. The germline V gene encodes CDR1 MNHNY and CDR2 SVGAGI (reference sequence). V lost 7 bases, J lost 5 bases, and 10 bases stayed unmatched. This CDR3 reads CASTLQGFGTEAFF. CDR3 DNA sequence: TGTGCCAGCACTCTACAGGGGTTTGGGACTGAAGCTTTCTTT.

This clonotype occurred many times. The chain joins TRBV7-2 to TRBJ2-1; weak D call: TRBD2 (6 bases). Trimming removed 3 bases at V and 3 bases at J, with 12 bases between. The germline V gene encodes CDR1 SGHTA and CDR2 FQGNSA. The CDR3 runs 15 residues. The DNA for the CDR3 is TGTGCCAGCAGCTTGGAGGGGCTCAGCTACAATGAGCAGTTCTTC. This encodes CASSLEGLSYNEQFF.

This clonotype was seen ten or more times. The V and J genes are TRBV20-1 and TRBJ1-4; 9 bases align to TRBD1. This CDR3 has 14 residues. The junction had 10 bases not matched to a gene; V was cut back by 3 bases and J by 11 bases. CDR1 and CDR2 from the germline V gene are DFQATT and SNEGSKA (reference sequence). CDR3: CSASSGTGPSKLFF. The CDR3 DNA is TGCAGTGCTAGTAGCGGGACAGGGCCGTCGAAACTGTTTTTT.

This clonotype was picked up many times. This sequence joins TRBV9 and TRBJ2-3; 8 nucleotides agree with TRBD1. V gave up 3 bases and J gave up 3 bases; unmatched junction bases: 3. The CDR3 sequence is 14 residues long. Germline assignment: CDR1 SGDLS and CDR2 YYNGEE. The CDR3 region is CASSAGQDTDTQYF. In DNA form, the CDR3 reads TGTGCCAGCAGCGCGGGACAGGATACAGATACGCAGTATTTT.

This clonotype was counted many times. The chain carries TRBV28 and TRBJ2-7; 7 bases are a match to TRBD1. The germline V gene has CDR1 MDHEN and CDR2 SYDVKM. Trimming took 7 bases from V and 3 from J; bases not matched to a gene: 3. This CDR3 comprises 12 residues. The CDR3 DNA sequence: TGTGCCAGCATGGGACAGATCTACGAGCAGTACTTC. Translating it yields CASMGQIYEQYF. The entire variable domain, with the rest obtained from reference TRBV28 and TRBJ2-7, is as follows: DVKVTQSSRYLVKRTGEKVFLECVQDMDHENMFWYRQDPGLGLRLIYFSYDVKMKEKGDIPEGYSVSREKKERFSLILESASTNQTSMYLCASMGQIYEQYFGPGTRLTVT.

Details on this clonotype: The DNA is omitted, as the CDR3 cannot be located on it reliably, and the CDR3 follows TCRdb's listing. This sequence joins TRBV5-6 and TRBJ2-2; the table names TRBD2, a call not compared with the DNA. Germline V gene data show CDR1 as SGHDT and CDR2 as YYEEEE. The CDR3 length is 16 residues, termini included. The CDR3 here is CASSRTDANTGELFFF.

This chain joins TRBV29-1 and TRBJ2-1; D is undetermined. The germline CDR1 and CDR2 sequences are SQVTM and ANQGSEA. The CDR3 totals 13 residues. Trimming stripped 3 bases from V and 0 bases from J, with 6 bases between. CDR3 region: CSVDSSSYNEQFF. The CDR3 DNA reads as TGCAGCGTTGACTCCAGCTCCTACAATGAGCAGTTCTTC.

Worth noting for this clonotype: A single base separates this from a much larger clone, so it may be a read error. The chain is built from TRBV26 and TRBJ2-7; TRBD1, the D gene given by the table, was not confirmed from the DNA. TRBV26 is noted as a pseudogene. The CDR3 extends over 14 amino acids. The chain's CDR3 is CASRPGTESYEQYF. The CDR3, as DNA: TGTGCCAGCAGACCCGGGACAGAAAGCTACGAGCAGTACTTC.